These 21 T cell receptor beta chains originate from one sample sequenced in a study of blood T cell repertoires in COVID-19. Assay used: immunoSEQ multiplex PCR; TCRdb lists only in-frame clones, some missing. The sample lists 120,000 or so clones; around 76% were seen once. Sequencing was carried out using peripheral blood. The source of these receptors is a man between 60 and 75 years old with acute or convalescent COVID-19.

There are a few counts of this clone. This chain uses TRBV12-3 or TRBV12-4 with TRBJ1-2; 7 nucleotides line up with TRBD1. J lost 6 bases, V lost 10 bases, and 5 bases had no gene match. CDR3 length equals 11 residues. As DNA, the CDR3 is TGTGCCACCAGGACAGGCGATGGCTACACCTTC. Translated, it gives CATRTGDGYTF.

The rearrangement links TRBV11-2 to TRBJ2-2; TRBD2 aligns across 7 bases. The CDR3 has 17 amino acids. Trimming cost V 2 bases and J 6 bases; bases outside gene matches: 12. The V gene's germline CDR1 is SGHAT and CDR2 FQNNGV. CDR3 bases: TGTGCCAGCAGCTTACGGGTGGCTAGCGGTAGAGCCGGGGAGCTGTTTTTT. This codes for CASSLRVASGRAGELFF. Based on the CDR3 plus reference TRBV11-2 and TRBJ2-2, the full variable domain is EAGVAQSPRYKIIEKRQSVAFWCNPISGHATLYWYQQILGQGPKLLIQFQNNGVVDDSQLPKDRFSAERLKGVDSTLKIQPAKLEDSAVYLCASSLRVASGRAGELFFGEGSRLTVL.

The J gene is TRBJ1-2, the V gene TRBV2; D is uncertain. The CDR3 extends over 13 amino acids. Germline V gene data show CDR1 as SNHLY and CDR2 as FYNNEI. V gave up 6 bases and J gave up 8 bases, with 16 bases separating them. CDR3 loop: CASSEAASGGYTF. CDR3 nucleotide sequence: TGTGCCAGCAGCGAGGCAGCCTCGGGGGGCTACACCTTC.

The V and J genes are TRBV7-3 and TRBJ1-2; no definite D call. Trimming shortened V by 1 base and J by 0 bases, and 15 bases separated the two germline ends. This CDR3 region has 17 residues. The V gene's germline CDR1 is SGHTA and CDR2 FQGTGA. CDR3 nucleotides: TGTGCCAGCAGCTTAATCCCCCTAGAGGCAGCTAACTATGGCTACACCTTC. Its protein product is CASSLIPLEAANYGYTF.

This clone was seen once. This chain links TRBV15 with TRBJ2-7, with D possibly matching TRBD2 (6 bases). V was pared by 0 bases and J by 3 bases, with 12 bases between. Germline assignment: CDR1 LNHNV and CDR2 YYDKDF (reference sequence). CDR3 size: 15 residues. CDR3 loop: CATSRDRRGSYEQYF. CDR3 nucleotide sequence: TGTGCCACCAGCAGAGATCGGCGGGGTAGCTACGAGCAGTACTTC.

The chain is built from TRBV19 and TRBJ1-2, with D possibly TRBD1 on 6 matching bases. The V end was cut by 5 bases, the J end by 4 bases, with 20 bases between. Germline V gene sequence: CDR1 LNHDA, CDR2 SQIVND (reference sequence). The CDR3 extends over 16 amino acids. CDR3: CASSGGGSRTFYGYTF. The CDR3 DNA reads TGTGCCAGTAGTGGCGGGGGCTCCAGAACTTTCTATGGCTACACCTTC.

The chain couples TRBV6-5 to TRBJ2-7; no definite D call. Germline CDR1 MNHEY, CDR2 SVGAGI. The CDR3 spans 15 residues. V was cut by 0 bases and J by 7 bases, with 16 bases left in between. Written as DNA, the CDR3 is TGTGCCAGCAGTTACTCCAAATGTGGAGTGAGGGAGCAGTACTTC. It translates to CASSYSKCGVREQYF.

V usage is TRBV2 and J usage is TRBJ1-3; tentative D call: TRBD1 (6 bases). Trimming took off 6 bases at V and 0 bases at J, with 12 bases between the two ends. The CDR3 is made up of 15 amino acids. Germline loops: CDR1 SNHLY, CDR2 FYNNEI. The CDR3 bases are TGTGCCAGCAGGTTGACAGGTCTCTCTGGAAACACCATATATTTT. Translation gives CASRLTGLSGNTIYF.

V usage is TRBV2 and J usage is TRBJ2-5, with TRBD1 matching over 9 bases. CDR1 is SNHLY and CDR2 is FYNNEI in the germline V gene. The CDR3 runs to 14 residues. Trimming cost V 5 bases and J 5 bases; bases outside gene matches: 6. The CDR3 DNA reads TGTGCCAGCAGTTGGGGACAGGGTGGCGAGACCCAGTACTTC. Its translation: CASSWGQGGETQYF.

The chain uses TRBV10-3 and TRBJ2-4, with 12 bases matching TRBD2. Looked up from germline, CDR1 is ENHRY and CDR2 is SYGVKD. With 0 bases clipped from V and 0 bases from J, the junction kept 9 bases outside the gene matches. The CDR3 sequence is 20 residues long. CDR3 region: CAISESILAGGPVAKNIQYF. The CDR3 DNA reads TGTGCCATCAGTGAGTCGATCCTAGCGGGGGGGCCAGTAGCCAAAAACATTCAGTACTTC.

The chain couples TRBV9 to TRBJ2-1; possible D gene TRBD2, 6 bases. CDR1 and CDR2 from the germline V gene are SGDLS and YYNGEE. V shed 4 bases and J shed 1 base, with 12 bases lying between them. The CDR3 runs to 15 residues. The CDR3 region is CASSLDSGSYNEQFF. The DNA of the CDR3 is TGTGCCAGCAGCCTCGATAGCGGATCCTACAATGAGCAGTTCTTC.

This clone was detected only once. V usage is TRBV5-4 and J usage is TRBJ1-2; TRBD1 aligns across 8 bases. The CDR3 runs to 13 residues. Germline V gene lookup returns CDR1 SGHNT and CDR2 YYREEE (reference sequence). Trimming removed 4 bases from V and 8 bases from J; junction bases left unmatched: 7. CDR3 nucleotides: TGTGCCAGCAGCATGGGACAGGAAAACGGCTACACCTTC. Encoded protein: CASSMGQENGYTF.

The chain uses TRBV7-2 and TRBJ1-5, with D perhaps matching TRBD1 (5 bases). Trimming left V 3 bases short and J 4 bases short, with 19 bases between. Germline V gene data show CDR1 as SGHTA and CDR2 as FQGNSA. This CDR3 region has 17 residues. CDR3 amino acids: CASSFRALQGSNQPQHF. The DNA for the CDR3 is TGTGCCAGCAGCTTCAGGGCCCTACAAGGCAGTAATCAGCCCCAGCATTTT.

V is TRBV10-3 and J is TRBJ2-1; the D gene is possibly TRBD2 (5 bases). The CDR3 sequence is 17 residues long. Germline V gene lookup returns CDR1 ENHRY and CDR2 SYGVKD. Trimming pared 4 bases from V and 6 bases from J, leaving 22 bases between. The CDR3 loop reads CAISGSALVQEANEQFF. The DNA for the CDR3 is TGTGCCATCAGTGGGTCCGCCCTAGTTCAGGAGGCCAATGAGCAGTTCTTC.

The V and J genes are TRBV7-9 and TRBJ1-2; no clear D gene. Deletions cut 0 bases from V and 8 bases from J, with 13 bases between. The germline V gene encodes CDR1 SEHNR and CDR2 FQNEAQ (reference sequence). CDR3 size: 14 residues. DNA for the CDR3: TGTGCCAGCAGCTTAGCGCTCGGCGGTCCGGGCTACACCTTC. It codes for CASSLALGGPGYTF.

The chain has TRBV7-9 and TRBJ1-1; 9 nucleotides align to TRBD1. The CDR3 contains 16 residues. V lost 4 bases to trimming and J lost 1 base; unmatched junction nucleotides: 7. The germline V gene has CDR1 SEHNR and CDR2 FQNEAQ (reference sequence). The CDR3 loop reads CASSSYGQGPNTEAFF. CDR3 DNA sequence: TGTGCCAGCAGCTCATACGGACAGGGGCCGAACACTGAAGCTTTCTTT.

The V and J genes are TRBV21-1 and TRBJ1-2; the table's D call, TRBD1, was not checked against the DNA. TRBV21-1 is termed a pseudogene. The CDR3 consists of 13 residues. The CDR3 DNA follows: TGTGCCAGCATTAAACGGACAGGGACACGCTACACCTTC. The encoded protein is CASIKRTGTRYTF.

The chain joins TRBV7-3 to TRBJ2-1; 14 bases line up with TRBD2. The length of the CDR3 is 17 residues. The germline V gene has CDR1 SGHTA and CDR2 FQGTGA. After removal of 3 bases from V and 9 bases from J, the junction contained 10 bases not matched to a gene. Written as DNA, the CDR3 is TGTGCCAGCAGCTTCCCCGGGACTAGCGGGGGCCGGGGTGAGCAGTTCTTC. Its protein product is CASSFPGTSGGRGEQFF. Filled out from reference TRBV7-3 and TRBJ2-1, the complete variable domain reads GAGVSQTPSNKVTEKGKYVELRCDPISGHTALYWYRQSLGQGPEFLIYFQGTGAADDSGLPNDRFFAVRPEGSVSTLKIQRTERGDSAVYLCASSFPGTSGGRGEQFFGPGTRLTVL.

The gene calls are TRBV2 and TRBJ2-3; 7 nucleotides match TRBD2. The length of the CDR3 is 13 residues. Germline V gives CDR1 SNHLY, CDR2 FYNNEI. J was trimmed by 5 bases and V by 8 bases; bases with no gene match: 7. The CDR3 region is CASSLGGIDTQYF. CDR3 nucleotides: TGTGCCAGCTCGCTGGGGGGGATAGATACGCAGTATTTT.

V is TRBV23-1 and J is TRBJ1-1; tentatively, D is TRBD1 (5 bases). TRBV23-1 is treated as an ORF (open reading frame) with a function not yet certain. CDR3 size: 19 residues. The germline V and J ends were trimmed by 0 bases and 0 bases, with 20 bases remaining between them. The CDR3 sequence is CASSQSVEGSGGMNTEAFF. CDR3 bases: TGCGCCAGCAGTCAATCGGTCGAAGGTTCGGGGGGGATGAACACTGAAGCTTTCTTT.

The gene calls are TRBV6-6 and TRBJ2-7; D not certain. This CDR3 is built from 13 residues. V lost 0 bases, J lost 3 bases, and 6 bases lay in between. Germline values: CDR1 MNHNY, CDR2 SVGAGI (reference sequence). The CDR3 is CASSYSPSYEQYF. The CDR3 DNA reads TGTGCCAGCAGTTACTCCCCCAGCTACGAGCAGTACTTC.